This entry lists 19 T cell receptor beta chains sequenced from one sample in a study of Tregs in tolerant kidney transplant recipients. Generated by immunoSEQ multiplex PCR, the TCRdb table keeps only in-frame clones and is missing some. The profile covers tens of thousands of clones, with roughly 92% appearing a single time and about 4.9% taken by the ten largest. The specimen was CD8+ T cells from blood. All receptors derive from a human donor in good health.

The gene calls are TRBV5-8 and TRBJ2-7; TRBD2 might be the D (6 bases). Germline values: CDR1 SGHTS, CDR2 YDEGEE. V gave up 0 bases and J gave up 2 bases, with 9 bases separating them. CDR3 length: 14 residues. The CDR3 spells CASSLGGGPYEQYF. CDR3 bases: TGTGCCAGCAGCTTGGGAGGAGGGCCCTACGAGCAGTACTTC.

The genes are TRBV20-1 and TRBJ2-1; the D gene is possibly TRBD1 (5 bases). The CDR3 totals 10 residues. CDR1 DFQATT and CDR2 SNEGSKA come from the germline V gene (reference sequence). The CDR3 region is CSLRTNEQFF. CDR3 DNA sequence: TGCAGCTTACGGACAAATGAGCAGTTCTTC.

This clone has a handful of counts. This chain uses TRBV6-1 with TRBJ1-5, with 8 bases identical to TRBD1. The CDR3 length is 15 residues. Trimming at V came to 3 bases and at J to 6 bases, leaving 7 bases not matched to a gene. The germline CDR1 and CDR2 sequences are MNHNS and SASEGT. CDR3: CASSDEQGGVQPQHF. CDR3 in DNA: TGTGCCAGCAGTGACGAACAGGGGGGGGTTCAGCCCCAGCATTTT.

The rearrangement uses TRBV5-4 and TRBJ2-3, with 8 nucleotides matching TRBD2. The germline CDR1 and CDR2 sequences are SGHNT and YYREEE (reference sequence). There are 16 residues in the CDR3. V lost 2 bases to trimming and J lost 1 base; unmatched junction nucleotides: 6. The CDR3 here is CASSFSAGGRTDTQYF. The CDR3 nucleotides read TGTGCCAGCAGCTTTTCGGCGGGGGGCCGCACAGATACGCAGTATTTT.

This clone has more than one count but fewer than ten. The CDR3 protein is CASSEGVYYGYTF. The CDR3, as DNA: TGTGCCAGCAGTGAAGGCGTCTACTATGGCTACACCTTC. This chain links TRBV6-1 with TRBJ1-2; no clear D gene. Germline CDR1 and CDR2: MNHNS and SASEGT. Trimming removed 1 base from V and 3 bases from J, with 6 bases in between. The CDR3 sequence is 13 residues long.

The chain carries TRBV7-4 and TRBJ2-7; D unresolved. V was trimmed by 3 bases and J by 0 bases, leaving 6 bases between them. CDR1 and CDR2 (germline): SGHVT, SQSDAQ. The CDR3 consists of 13 residues. This chain's CDR3 is CASSLYSSYEQYF. The CDR3 DNA follows: TGTGCCAGCAGCTTGTACAGCTCCTACGAGCAGTACTTC.

The chain combines TRBV6-4 with TRBJ1-2, with 9 bases identical to TRBD1. Germline V gives CDR1 MRHNA, CDR2 SNTAGT. The V gene end was trimmed by 6 bases and the J gene end by 4 bases; junction bases not matched to a gene: 9. This CDR3 is built from 15 residues. The CDR3 sequence is CASRMGTGIPYGYTF. For the CDR3, the DNA is TGTGCCAGCAGGATGGGGACAGGGATTCCCTATGGCTACACCTTC.

This CDR3 reads CASSLTRGVEQFF. In nucleotides, the CDR3 is TGTGCCAGCAGTTTAACAAGGGGCGTTGAGCAGTTCTTC. The genes are TRBV27 and TRBJ2-1, with D tentatively TRBD1 (5 bases). This CDR3 has 13 residues. V was pared by 2 bases and J by 9 bases, with 11 bases between. Germline V gene sequence: CDR1 MNHEY, CDR2 SMNVEV (reference sequence).

The chain uses TRBV2 and TRBJ2-7, with 9 bases fitting TRBD2. V was clipped by 6 bases and J by 3 bases; unmatched bases: 6. Germline CDR1 and CDR2: SNHLY and FYNNEI. The CDR3 is 14 residues long. As DNA, the CDR3 is TGTGCCAGCAGCATAGCGGGGGTTCACTACGAGCAGTACTTC. It translates to CASSIAGVHYEQYF.

The rearrangement uses TRBV2 and TRBJ2-2, with D perhaps matching TRBD1 (5 bases). V shed 1 base and J shed 7 bases, with 16 bases lying between them. Looked up from germline, CDR1 is SNHLY and CDR2 is FYNNEI. The CDR3 extends over 16 amino acids. DNA for the CDR3: TGTGCCAGCAGTGAAGTGGGGCCCAGGACCAGCGGGGAGCTGTTTTTT. It yields the protein CASSEVGPRTSGELFF.

The chain couples TRBV28 to TRBJ1-4; a weak D match, TRBD1 (5 bases). V was shortened by 5 bases and J by 8 bases, with 15 bases between the two germline ends. Germline V CDR1 and CDR2: MDHEN, SYDVKM. There are 14 residues in the CDR3. The CDR3 protein is CASSAGPSWEKLFF. The CDR3, as DNA: TGTGCCAGCAGTGCAGGGCCCTCATGGGAAAAACTGTTTTTT.

The CDR3: CASRPGQGEDGYTF. The CDR3, as DNA: TGTGCCAGCAGGCCGGGACAGGGGGAGGATGGCTACACCTTC. The rearrangement joins TRBV2 to TRBJ1-2; 11 positions match TRBD1. Per germline, CDR1 SNHLY and CDR2 FYNNEI. CDR3 size: 14 residues. With V trimmed by 6 bases and J by 6 bases, 6 bases remained unmatched.

The chain has TRBV10-3 and TRBJ2-7; D possibly corresponds to TRBD1 (5 bases). Trimming shortened V by 5 bases and J by 5 bases, and 16 bases separated the two germline ends. CDR3 length equals 14 residues. Germline V gives CDR1 ENHRY, CDR2 SYGVKD. CDR3: CAISYDSGIHEQYF. The CDR3 DNA follows: TGTGCCATCAGTTATGACAGTGGTATCCACGAGCAGTACTTC.

The rearrangement links TRBV7-6 to TRBJ2-2; no firm D call. Trimming left V 5 bases short and J 6 bases short, with 4 bases between. Germline V lookup: CDR1 SGHVS, CDR2 FNYEAQ. The CDR3 contains 11 residues. The CDR3 region has the DNA TGTGCCAGCAGCCCCCCCGGGGAGCTGTTTTTT. Translating it yields CASSPPGELFF.

The chain recombines TRBV5-6 with TRBJ1-2; perhaps TRBD1 as D (6 bases). The germline CDR1 and CDR2 sequences are SGHDT and YYEEEE. CDR3 length: 13 residues. Trimming pared 4 bases from V and 5 bases from J, leaving 12 bases between. CDR3 nucleotides: TGTGCCAGCAGCACCGGGGGGGCTTATGGCTACACCTTC. This translates into CASSTGGAYGYTF.

The rearrangement joins TRBV2 to TRBJ2-1, with TRBD1 matching 7 bases. After removal of 7 bases from V and 3 bases from J, the junction contained 18 bases not matched to a gene. CDR1 is SNHLY and CDR2 is FYNNEI in the germline V gene. The CDR3 is 18 amino acids. The CDR3 DNA sequence: TGTGCCAGCAACCCGACAGGGTCTCTCACCGACTACTACAATGAGCAGTTCTTC. Translated, it gives CASNPTGSLTDYYNEQFF.

The rearrangement joins TRBV12-5 to TRBJ2-7; D call uncertain. V dropped 2 bases and J dropped 5 bases, with 4 bases sitting between them. The V gene's germline CDR1 is LGHNT and CDR2 FRNRAP. The CDR3 runs to 11 residues. The CDR3 reads CASGLNHEQYF. CDR3 in DNA: TGTGCTAGTGGTTTGAATCACGAGCAGTACTTC.

The rearrangement joins TRBV19 to TRBJ1-1; the D gene is possibly TRBD1 (5 bases). The CDR3 runs 13 residues. Per germline, CDR1 LNHDA and CDR2 SQIVND (reference sequence). V lost 5 bases and J lost 0, with 7 bases in between. The CDR3 DNA reads as TGTGCCAGTAGTGGACACTTGAACACTGAAGCTTTCTTT. It codes for CASSGHLNTEAFF.

This chain connects TRBV10-3 to TRBJ2-3, with TRBD2 matching over 10 bases. The ends lost 6 bases at V and 2 bases at J; junction bases unmatched: 5. The length of the CDR3 is 15 residues. The germline gives CDR1 ENHRY, CDR2 SYGVKD. The CDR3 spells CAIRGTSENTDTQYF. The CDR3 region has the DNA TGTGCCATCAGAGGGACTAGCGAAAACACAGATACGCAGTATTTT.